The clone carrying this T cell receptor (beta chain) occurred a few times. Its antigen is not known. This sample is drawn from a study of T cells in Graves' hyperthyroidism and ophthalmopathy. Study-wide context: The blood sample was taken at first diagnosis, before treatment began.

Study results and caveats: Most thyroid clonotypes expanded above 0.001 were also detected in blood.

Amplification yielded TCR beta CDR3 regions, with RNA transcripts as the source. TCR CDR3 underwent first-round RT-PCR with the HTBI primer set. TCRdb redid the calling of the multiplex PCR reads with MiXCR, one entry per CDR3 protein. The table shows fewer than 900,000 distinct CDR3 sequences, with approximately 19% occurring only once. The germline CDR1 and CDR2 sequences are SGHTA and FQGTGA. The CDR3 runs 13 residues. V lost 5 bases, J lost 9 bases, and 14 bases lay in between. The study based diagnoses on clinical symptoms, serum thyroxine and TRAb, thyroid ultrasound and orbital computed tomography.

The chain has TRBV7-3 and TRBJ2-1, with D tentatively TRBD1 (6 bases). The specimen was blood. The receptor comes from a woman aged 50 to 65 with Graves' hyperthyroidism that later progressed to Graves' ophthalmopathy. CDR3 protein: CASSPTGFCEQFF. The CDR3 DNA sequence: TGTGCCAGCAGCCCTACAGGGTTTTGTGAGCAGTTCTTC.